These 6 T cell receptor beta chains were all obtained from the same sample, sequenced in a study of T cell responses to AZD1222 COVID-19 vaccine. Sequenced by immunoSEQ multiplex PCR; TCRdb stores in-frame clones only, minus some. The sample holds about 97,000 clones; around 89% are singletons and the top ten take 7.5%. Sequencing was performed on peripheral blood, taken on day 0 of AZD1222 vaccination. The receptors were sampled from an adult in good health.

The chain's CDR3 is CASSLNSSPGGYGYTF. In nucleotides, the CDR3 is TGCGCCAGCAGCTTGAATTCTTCCCCAGGGGGGTATGGCTACACCTTC. V is TRBV5-1 and J is TRBJ1-2, with TRBD1 identical over 7 bases. The CDR3 is 16 residues long. Germline V lookup: CDR1 SGHRS, CDR2 YFSETQ. After removal of 1 base from V and 5 bases from J, the junction contained 11 bases not matched to a gene.

The CDR3 spells CASSTQGLLHNEQFF. The DNA for the CDR3 is TGTGCCAGCAGCACCCAGGGACTACTACACAATGAGCAGTTCTTC. The J gene is TRBJ2-1, the V gene TRBV9; TRBD2 matches 7 bases. The V gene's germline CDR1 is SGDLS and CDR2 YYNGEE. The CDR3 totals 15 residues. V shed 4 bases and J 5 bases; nucleotides not matched to a gene: 9.

The J gene is TRBJ2-1, the V gene TRBV10-1; 8 nucleotides align to TRBD1. From germline, CDR1 is WNHNN and CDR2 SYGVQD (reference sequence). The V gene end was trimmed by 6 bases and the J gene end by 0 bases; junction bases not matched to a gene: 16. CDR3 size: 19 residues. The DNA of the CDR3 is TGCGCCAGCAGAACGGACAGGGACCCTTGTCCGAGCTCCTACAATGAGCAGTTCTTC. Protein sequence: CASRTDRDPCPSSYNEQFF.

The V call is TRBV7-9, the J call TRBJ2-5, with D tentatively TRBD1 (7 bases). Trimming stripped 3 bases from V and 2 bases from J, with 13 bases between. The V gene's germline CDR1 is SEHNR and CDR2 FQNEAQ (reference sequence). CDR3 size: 15 residues. The DNA for the CDR3 is TGTGCCAGCAGCTTCAGGGGGGCTGGTCAAGAGACCCAGTACTTC. Translating it yields CASSFRGAGQETQYF.

The CDR3 protein is CASSLQGRNEKLFF. The CDR3 DNA follows: TGTGCCAGCAGTCTACAGGGGAGGAATGAAAAACTGTTTTTT. The J gene is TRBJ1-4, the V gene TRBV28; 7 nucleotides match TRBD1. Per germline, CDR1 MDHEN and CDR2 SYDVKM. The CDR3 is 14 residues long. The V segment lost 5 bases and the J segment 5 bases; nucleotides outside the gene matches: 5.

The chain is built from TRBV10-2 and TRBJ2-3; 16 bases match TRBD2. Germline assignment: CDR1 WSHSY and CDR2 SAAADI. V shed 4 bases, J shed 4 bases, and the junction held 14 bases outside the gene matches. The CDR3 is 20 residues long. CDR3 nucleotides: TGCGCCAGCAGTGGGACCGGGACTAGCGGGAGGGCCCCACCTCCAGATACGCAGTATTTT. Translated: CASSGTGTSGRAPPPDTQYF.